This TCR beta chain was recovered during a study of blood T cell repertoires in COVID-19. Study-level information: The study drew acute and convalescent COVID-19 samples from the United States, Italy and Spain. The cDNA or gDNA used as material had been derived from T cells, B-cell-depleted T cells, or PBMCs.

In the authors' workflow: Estimation of nucleated cell counts relied on the amplification of reference gene primers. Produced via immunoSEQ multiplex PCR; TCRdb's table is partial and in-frame only. From that table come the V and J calls and clone size; the DNA was used to work out D and trimming. The sample records around 470,000 clones, nearly 90% being singletons. A Seattle source enrolled patients during active infection and followed them longitudinally. V was clipped by 0 bases and J by 5 bases, with 22 bases between them. The CDR3 runs to 18 residues. Per germline, CDR1 SGHNT and CDR2 YENEEA. The chain has TRBV11-3 and TRBJ2-5; D is perhaps TRBD2 (6 bases). The sample was peripheral blood. This receptor was identified in a man between 18 and 29 years old with COVID-19, enrolled during active disease. In DNA form, the CDR3 reads TGTGCCAGCAGCTTAGATGAGGCGGGACTCAAGGGCTTCGAGACCCAGTACTTC. This gives the protein CASSLDEAGLKGFETQYF.